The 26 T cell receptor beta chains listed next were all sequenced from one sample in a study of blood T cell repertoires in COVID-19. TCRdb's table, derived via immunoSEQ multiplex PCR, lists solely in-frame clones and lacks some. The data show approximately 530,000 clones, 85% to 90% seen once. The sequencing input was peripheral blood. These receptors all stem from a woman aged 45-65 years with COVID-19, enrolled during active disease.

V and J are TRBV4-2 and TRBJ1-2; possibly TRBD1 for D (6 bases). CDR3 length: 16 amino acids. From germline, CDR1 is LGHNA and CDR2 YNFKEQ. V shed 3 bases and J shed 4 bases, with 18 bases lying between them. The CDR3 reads CASSHSTQGRGYGYTF. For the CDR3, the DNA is TGTGCCAGCAGCCACTCGACACAGGGAAGGGGCTATGGCTACACCTTC.

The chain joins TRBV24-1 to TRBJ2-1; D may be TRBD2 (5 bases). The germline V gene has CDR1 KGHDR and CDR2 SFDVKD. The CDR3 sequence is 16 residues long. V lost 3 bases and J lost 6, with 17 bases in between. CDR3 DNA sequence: TGTGCCACCAGTGATCCGACCGGGAATTGGCGCAATGAGCAGTTCTTC. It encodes CATSDPTGNWRNEQFF.

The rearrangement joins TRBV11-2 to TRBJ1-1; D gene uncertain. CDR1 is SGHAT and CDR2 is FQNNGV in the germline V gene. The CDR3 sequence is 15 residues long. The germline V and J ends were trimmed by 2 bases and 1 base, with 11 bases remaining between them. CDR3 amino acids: CASSLRWYQNTEAFF. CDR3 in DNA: TGTGCCAGCAGCTTACGGTGGTACCAGAACACTGAAGCTTTCTTT.

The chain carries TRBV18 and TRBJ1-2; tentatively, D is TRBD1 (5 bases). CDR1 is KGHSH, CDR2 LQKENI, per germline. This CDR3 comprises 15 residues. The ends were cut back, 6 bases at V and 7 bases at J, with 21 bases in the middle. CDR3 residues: CASSQRQIPEVGYTF. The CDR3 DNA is TGTGCCAGCTCCCAGAGACAGATCCCTGAAGTTGGCTACACCTTC.

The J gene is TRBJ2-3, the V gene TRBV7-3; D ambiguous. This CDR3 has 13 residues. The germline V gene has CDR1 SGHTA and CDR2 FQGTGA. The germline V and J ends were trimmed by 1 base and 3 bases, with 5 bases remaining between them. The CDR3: CASSLSVTDTQYF. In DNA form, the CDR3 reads TGTGCCAGCAGCTTAAGCGTGACAGATACGCAGTATTTT. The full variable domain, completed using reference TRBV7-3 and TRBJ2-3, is GAGVSQTPSNKVTEKGKYVELRCDPISGHTALYWYRQSLGQGPEFLIYFQGTGAADDSGLPNDRFFAVRPEGSVSTLKIQRTERGDSAVYLCASSLSVTDTQYFGPGTRLTVL.

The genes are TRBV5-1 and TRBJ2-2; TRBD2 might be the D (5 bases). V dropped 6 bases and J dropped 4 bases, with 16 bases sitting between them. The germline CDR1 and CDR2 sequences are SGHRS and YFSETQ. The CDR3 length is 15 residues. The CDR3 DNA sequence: TGCGCCAGCAATGAGGGTAGCCCCGCCACCGGGGAGCTGTTTTTT. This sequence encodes CASNEGSPATGELFF.

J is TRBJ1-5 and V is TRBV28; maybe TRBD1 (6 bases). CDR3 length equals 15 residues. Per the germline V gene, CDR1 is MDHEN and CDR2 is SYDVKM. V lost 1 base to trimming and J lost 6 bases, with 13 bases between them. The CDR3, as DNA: TGTGCCAGCAGTTTATTACAGGGCCCCGGTCAGCCCCAGCATTTT. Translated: CASSLLQGPGQPQHF. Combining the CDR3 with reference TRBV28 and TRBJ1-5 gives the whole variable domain DVKVTQSSRYLVKRTGEKVFLECVQDMDHENMFWYRQDPGLGLRLIYFSYDVKMKEKGDIPEGYSVSREKKERFSLILESASTNQTSMYLCASSLLQGPGQPQHFGDGTRLSIL.

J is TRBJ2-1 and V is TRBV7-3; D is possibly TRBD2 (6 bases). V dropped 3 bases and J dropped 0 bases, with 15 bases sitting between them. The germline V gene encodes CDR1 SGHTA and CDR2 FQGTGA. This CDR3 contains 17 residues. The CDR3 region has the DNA TGTGCCAGCAGCTTCTACAGCGGGCCGAGCTCCTACAATGAGCAGTTCTTC. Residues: CASSFYSGPSSYNEQFF.

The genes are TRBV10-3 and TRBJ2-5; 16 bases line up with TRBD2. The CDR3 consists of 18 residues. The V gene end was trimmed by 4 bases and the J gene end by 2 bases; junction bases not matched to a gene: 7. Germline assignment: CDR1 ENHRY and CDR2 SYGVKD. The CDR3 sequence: CAISVGTSGGEPQETQYF. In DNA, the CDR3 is TGTGCCATCAGTGTCGGGACTAGCGGGGGGGAACCTCAAGAGACCCAGTACTTC.

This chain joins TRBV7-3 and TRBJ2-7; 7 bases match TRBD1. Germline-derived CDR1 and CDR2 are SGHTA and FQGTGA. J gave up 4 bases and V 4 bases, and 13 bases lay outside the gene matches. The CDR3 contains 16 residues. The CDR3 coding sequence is TGTGCCAGCAGCTCGGGACAGCCTGAACTAGGGTACGAGCAGTACTTC. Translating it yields CASSSGQPELGYEQYF. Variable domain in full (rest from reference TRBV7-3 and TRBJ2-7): GAGVSQTPSNKVTEKGKYVELRCDPISGHTALYWYRQSLGQGPEFLIYFQGTGAADDSGLPNDRFFAVRPEGSVSTLKIQRTERGDSAVYLCASSSGQPELGYEQYFGPGTRLTVT.

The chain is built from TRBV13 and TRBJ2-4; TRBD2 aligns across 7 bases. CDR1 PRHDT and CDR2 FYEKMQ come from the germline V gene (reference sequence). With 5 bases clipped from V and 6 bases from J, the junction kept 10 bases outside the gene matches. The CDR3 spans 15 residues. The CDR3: CASSPPGREGNIQYF. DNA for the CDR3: TGTGCCAGCAGCCCCCCAGGGAGGGAAGGAAACATTCAGTACTTC.

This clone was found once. CDR3 protein: CASNEGRQGYGYTF. The CDR3 DNA reads TGTGCCAGTAACGAGGGGAGGCAGGGCTATGGCTACACCTTC. The chain recombines TRBV19 with TRBJ1-2; perhaps TRBD1 as D (5 bases). This CDR3 has 14 residues. Germline V gene data show CDR1 as LNHDA and CDR2 as SQIVND (reference sequence). The V end was cut by 7 bases, the J end by 4 bases, with 16 bases between.

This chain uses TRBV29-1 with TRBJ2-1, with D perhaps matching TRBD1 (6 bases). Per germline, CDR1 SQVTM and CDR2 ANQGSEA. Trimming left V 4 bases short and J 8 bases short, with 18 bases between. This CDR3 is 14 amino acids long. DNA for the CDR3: TGCAGCGTTGCTGGGACACCGGGTGGGGATGAGCAGTTCTTC. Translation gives CSVAGTPGGDEQFF.

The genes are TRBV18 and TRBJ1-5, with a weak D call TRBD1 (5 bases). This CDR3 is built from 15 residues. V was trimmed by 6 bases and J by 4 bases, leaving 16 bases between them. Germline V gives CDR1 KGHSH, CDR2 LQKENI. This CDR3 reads CASSPRGGGNQPQHF. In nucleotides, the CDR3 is TGTGCCAGCTCCCCTCGGGGGGGAGGTAATCAGCCCCAGCATTTT.

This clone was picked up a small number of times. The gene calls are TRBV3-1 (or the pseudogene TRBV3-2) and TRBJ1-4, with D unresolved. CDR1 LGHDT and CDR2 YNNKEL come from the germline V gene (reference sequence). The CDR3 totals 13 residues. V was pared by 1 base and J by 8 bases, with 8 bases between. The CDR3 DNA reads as TGTGCCAGCAGCCAAGTACTTCGGGAAAAACTGTTTTTT. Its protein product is CASSQVLREKLFF.

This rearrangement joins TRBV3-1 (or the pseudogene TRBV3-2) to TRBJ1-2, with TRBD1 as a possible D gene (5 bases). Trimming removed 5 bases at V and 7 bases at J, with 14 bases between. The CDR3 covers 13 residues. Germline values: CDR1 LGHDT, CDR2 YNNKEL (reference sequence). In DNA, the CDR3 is TGTGCCAGCAGCTTTATAGGGGCGCTTGGCTACACCTTC. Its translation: CASSFIGALGYTF.

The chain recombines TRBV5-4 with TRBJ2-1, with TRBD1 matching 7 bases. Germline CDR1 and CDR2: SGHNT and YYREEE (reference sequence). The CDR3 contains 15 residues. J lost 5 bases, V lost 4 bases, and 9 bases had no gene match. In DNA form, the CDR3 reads TGTGCCAGCAGCGTGGCGTTTGGGACAGACAATGAGCAGTTCTTC. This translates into CASSVAFGTDNEQFF.

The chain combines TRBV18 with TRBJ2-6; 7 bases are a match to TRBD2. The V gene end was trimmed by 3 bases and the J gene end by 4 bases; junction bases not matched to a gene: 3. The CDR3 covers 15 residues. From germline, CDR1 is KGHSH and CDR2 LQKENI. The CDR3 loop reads CASSPGGAGANVLTF. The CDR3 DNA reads TGTGCCAGCTCACCGGGAGGGGCCGGGGCCAACGTCCTGACTTTC.

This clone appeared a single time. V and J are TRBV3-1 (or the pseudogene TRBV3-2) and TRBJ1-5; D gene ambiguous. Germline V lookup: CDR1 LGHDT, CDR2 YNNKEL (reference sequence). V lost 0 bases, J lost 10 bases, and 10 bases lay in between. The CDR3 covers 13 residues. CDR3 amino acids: CASSQDATRPQHF. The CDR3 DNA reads TGTGCCAGCAGCCAAGACGCAACGAGACCCCAGCATTTT.

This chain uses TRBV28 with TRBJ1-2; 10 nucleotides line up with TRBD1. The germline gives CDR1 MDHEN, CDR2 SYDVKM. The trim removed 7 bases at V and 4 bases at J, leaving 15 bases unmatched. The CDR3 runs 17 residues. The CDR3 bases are TGTGCCAGCACCTCTGGGGGACAGGGGTACGTTGGCTATGGCTACACCTTC. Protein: CASTSGGQGYVGYGYTF.

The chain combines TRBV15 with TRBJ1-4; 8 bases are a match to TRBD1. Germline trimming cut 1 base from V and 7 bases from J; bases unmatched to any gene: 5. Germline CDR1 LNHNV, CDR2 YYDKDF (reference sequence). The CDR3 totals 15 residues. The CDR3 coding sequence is TGTGCCACCAGCAGAGGACAGGGGAGCGGTGAAAAACTGTTTTTT. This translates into CATSRGQGSGEKLFF. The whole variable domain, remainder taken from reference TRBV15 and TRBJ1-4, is DAMVIQNPRYQVTQFGKPVTLSCSQTLNHNVMYWYQQKSSQAPKLLFHYYDKDFNNEADTPDNFQSRRPNTSFCFLDIRSPGLGDTAMYLCATSRGQGSGEKLFFGSGTQLSVL.

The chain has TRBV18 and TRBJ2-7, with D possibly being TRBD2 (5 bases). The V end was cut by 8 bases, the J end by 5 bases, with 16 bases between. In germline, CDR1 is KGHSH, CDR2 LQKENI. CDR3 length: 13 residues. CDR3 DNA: TGTGCCAGCGGGCGAGGGTCTGGCCACGAGCAGTACTTC. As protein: CASGRGSGHEQYF.

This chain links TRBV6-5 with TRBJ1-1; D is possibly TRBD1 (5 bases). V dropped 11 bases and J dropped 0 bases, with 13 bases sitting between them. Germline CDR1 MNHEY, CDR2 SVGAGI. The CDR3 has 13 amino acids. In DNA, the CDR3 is TGTGCCGTCCAGGGATTCATGAACACTGAAGCTTTCTTT. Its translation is CAVQGFMNTEAFF.

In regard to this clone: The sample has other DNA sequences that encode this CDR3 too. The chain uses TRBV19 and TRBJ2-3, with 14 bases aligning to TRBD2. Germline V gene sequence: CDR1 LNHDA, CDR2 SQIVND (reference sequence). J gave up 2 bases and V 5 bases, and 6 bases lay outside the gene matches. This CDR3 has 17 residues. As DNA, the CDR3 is TGTGCCAGTAGTCCCGGACTAGCGGGGGGCAACACAGATACGCAGTATTTT. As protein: CASSPGLAGGNTDTQYF.

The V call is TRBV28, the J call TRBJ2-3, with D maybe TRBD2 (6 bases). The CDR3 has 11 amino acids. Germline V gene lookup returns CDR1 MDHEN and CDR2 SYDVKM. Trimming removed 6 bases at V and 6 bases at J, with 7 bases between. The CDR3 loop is CASSAGDTQYF. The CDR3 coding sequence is TGTGCCAGCAGCGCGGGGGATACGCAGTATTTT.

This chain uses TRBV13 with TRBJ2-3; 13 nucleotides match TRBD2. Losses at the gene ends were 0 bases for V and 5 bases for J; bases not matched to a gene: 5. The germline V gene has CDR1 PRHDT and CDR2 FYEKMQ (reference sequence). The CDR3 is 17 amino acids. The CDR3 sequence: CASSLGTSGGVGDTQYF. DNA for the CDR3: TGTGCCAGCAGCTTAGGCACTAGCGGGGGGGTTGGAGATACGCAGTATTTT.